The entry below gives a single T cell receptor beta chain sequence along with its context. What it binds is not known. The same CDR3 can be traced to other DNA sequences in this sample. These data originate in a study of OX40 agonist ivuxolimab in advanced cancers. Study at large: While on treatment, patients had intravenous ivuxolimab at 0.01 to 10 mg/kg every 2 weeks.

Findings and caveats of the study: Both CD4+ and CD8+ T cell populations in blood had undergone clonal expansion by week 6 at 0.1 to 3.0 mg/kg. Mean expanded clone counts were higher in CD8+ than CD4+ T cells.

The V segment lost 2 bases and the J segment 7 bases; nucleotides outside the gene matches: 6. Germline CDR1 reads MRHNA; CDR2 reads SNTAGT. The CDR3 totals 16 residues. It was autoimmune disease history or systemic immunosuppression that excluded patients. The data were produced by immunoSEQ multiplex PCR, yet TCRdb's version contains in-frame clones alone and is incomplete. The data contain roughly 9,700 clones, around 80% of them singletons. The rearrangement joins TRBV6-4 to TRBJ2-1, with 12 nucleotides matching TRBD1. This sequence originates from an adult with an advanced solid tumor such as melanoma, head and neck, liver or kidney cancer. The material sequenced was CD4+ or CD8+ T cells sorted from blood, taken in a trial of the OX40 agonist ivuxolimab. In nucleotides, the CDR3 is TGTGCCAGCAGTGACGGGGGGGGACAGGGGGCGAATGAGCAGTTCTTC. As protein: CASSDGGGQGANEQFF.